Listed here are 22 T cell receptor beta chains from one sample, sequenced in a study of CXCR3-negative and CXCR3-positive naive CD8 T cells. The TRB cDNA libraries were prepared by 5' RACE with UMI labels. TCRdb reprocessed the 5' RACE reads and reports one entry per CDR3 protein, with no DNA. Here the sample table reports some 130,000 distinct CDR3 sequences. The sequenced sample consisted of naive CXCR3- CD8+ T cells from blood. Subset described: CD45RO-CCR7+CD27+CD95- naive CD8+ T cells lacking CXCR3 (TNR3-). These receptor sequences come from a human donor in good health. Some clones in this sample may be carry-over from other donors' samples.

The rearrangement uses TRBV29-1 and TRBJ2-7; TCRdb proposes TRBD1, but this gene call is untestable without DNA. The CDR3 totals 13 residues. Per germline, CDR1 SQVTM and CDR2 ANQGSEA. CDR3 residues: CSVEVGQSYEQYF.

The chain joins TRBV7-7 to TRBJ2-1; TCRdb outputs TRBD1, but without DNA this stays unchecked. The CDR3 contains 15 residues. Germline V gives CDR1 SSHAT, CDR2 FNYEAQ (reference sequence). CDR3 loop: CASSLTQGAANEQFF.

V and J are TRBV20-1 and TRBJ2-7; TCRdb's D call of TRBD1 is untestable without DNA. The CDR3 is 11 residues long. Germline CDR1 and CDR2: DFQATT and SNEGSKA (reference sequence). The CDR3: CSARTGYEQYF.

The chain employs TRBV20-1 and TRBJ1-2; TCRdb's assignment of TRBD1 cannot be checked, as there is no DNA. CDR1 is DFQATT and CDR2 is SNEGSKA in the germline V gene (reference sequence). The CDR3 runs 16 residues. The CDR3 reads CSARVPGQGQIYGYTF.

The V call is TRBV29-1, the J call TRBJ2-1; no DNA is available, so the TRBD2 call from TCRdb remains unchecked. The CDR3 sequence is 13 residues long. Germline assignment: CDR1 SQVTM and CDR2 ANQGSEA. This chain's CDR3 is CSYLAGGLNEQFF.

The chain employs TRBV13 and TRBJ2-7; TCRdb picks TRBD1, but there is no DNA to check that call. CDR1 is PRHDT, CDR2 FYEKMQ, per germline (reference sequence). The CDR3 extends over 17 amino acids. CDR3 sequence reads: CASSLFPGQGRSYEQYF.

This chain joins TRBV28 and TRBJ2-7; TCRdb calls TRBD2, which cannot be checked without DNA. The V gene's germline CDR1 is MDHEN and CDR2 SYDVKM. The CDR3 totals 17 residues. CDR3 sequence reads: CASSLWTSGSSSYEQYF.

The chain joins TRBV10-1 to TRBJ2-4; the TCRdb D gene call, TRBD1, has no DNA to confirm it. CDR3 size: 13 residues. CDR1 is WNHNN, CDR2 SYGVQD, per germline (reference sequence). This CDR3 reads CASNGHWGNIQYF.

The chain employs TRBV4-3 and TRBJ1-5; the D gene TCRdb calls, TRBD1, cannot be checked with no DNA. Germline V CDR1 and CDR2: LGHNA, YSLEER. The CDR3 contains 16 residues. CDR3 sequence: CAGSASTENFYQPQHF.

The chain combines TRBV5-1 with TRBJ2-7. Germline lookup yields CDR1 SGHRS and CDR2 YFSETQ. The CDR3 has 13 amino acids. The CDR3 loop is CASSLDSPTEQYF.

V and J are TRBV6-2 or TRBV6-3 and TRBJ2-4; as DNA is missing, the TRBD1 call by TCRdb cannot be tested. CDR3 length equals 14 residues. The germline CDR1 and CDR2 sequences are MNHEY and SVGEGT. CDR3 sequence reads: CASSPGYGKNIQYF.

This chain joins TRBV12-3 or TRBV12-4 and TRBJ1-2; TCRdb gives TRBD1 as the D gene, but with no DNA this cannot be confirmed. This CDR3 contains 15 residues. CDR3 region: CASSFIPGGNYGYTF.

This chain joins TRBV27 and TRBJ2-1; TCRdb calls TRBD2, which cannot be checked without DNA. CDR3 length: 17 amino acids. Germline V gene sequence: CDR1 MNHEY, CDR2 SMNVEV (reference sequence). The CDR3 protein is CASSLSGLAGGWNEQFF.

The V and J genes are TRBV27 and TRBJ2-3. The CDR3 has 15 residues. In germline, CDR1 is MNHEY, CDR2 SMNVEV (reference sequence). The CDR3 spells CASSQAEIWEDTQYF.

The chain joins TRBV9 to TRBJ2-7; TCRdb's D gene call, TRBD1, goes unchecked for lack of DNA. In germline, CDR1 is SGDLS, CDR2 YYNGEE. This CDR3 comprises 15 residues. CDR3 in amino acids: CASSARTGSSYEQYF.

V usage is TRBV29-1 and J usage is TRBJ2-1. From germline, CDR1 is SQVTM and CDR2 ANQGSEA. This CDR3 is built from 15 residues. CDR3 loop: CSVEADRSSYNEQFF.

The chain is built from TRBV4-1 and TRBJ2-7. The CDR3 totals 14 residues. Germline V gene lookup returns CDR1 MGHRA and CDR2 YSYEKL. CDR3 region: CASSQDQGSYEQYF.

The V gene is TRBV25-1, the J gene TRBJ2-7; TCRdb lists TRBD1, though no DNA is available to test this call. Germline V gives CDR1 MGHDK, CDR2 SYGVNS. CDR3 size: 17 residues. The CDR3 region is CASSGPGPTHGRYEQYF.

This chain uses TRBV12-3 or TRBV12-4 with TRBJ2-7; as DNA is missing, the TRBD1 call by TCRdb cannot be tested. This CDR3 comprises 13 residues. The CDR3 here is CASSSTDLDEQYF.

The chain has TRBV12-3 or TRBV12-4 and TRBJ2-7; there is no DNA to check the TCRdb D call of TRBD1. The CDR3 loop spans 16 amino acids. The CDR3 loop reads CASSLGQRDASYEQYF.

This sequence joins TRBV12-5 and TRBJ1-2; the D gene TCRdb calls, TRBD1, cannot be checked with no DNA. The germline gives CDR1 LGHNT, CDR2 FRNRAP. There are 17 residues in the CDR3. The CDR3: CASGFIVPGGRNYGYTF.

The chain joins TRBV12-3 or TRBV12-4 to TRBJ2-1. This CDR3 spans 11 amino acids. CDR3 protein: CASSSGPAQFF.